Each of the 29 T cell receptor beta chains below was sequenced from the same sample in a study of T cell repertoires in cytomegalovirus infection. MiXCR, run by TCRdb on the reads, gives a single entry per CDR3 protein. The sample carries 450,000 to 600,000 distinct CDR3 sequences, about 42% recorded once. What these receptors recognize is not known. The source was cultured PBMCs, collected from culture after CMV antigen stimulation. Source of these receptors: a human donor in good health (CMV status not recorded). Some clones in this sample may be carry-over from other donors' samples.

In this sample, this clonotype turned up once. J is TRBJ2-5 and V is TRBV4-1, with a weak D call TRBD1 (6 bases). The ends were cut back, 7 bases at V and 2 bases at J, with 14 bases in the middle. Germline V CDR1 and CDR2: MGHRA, YSYEKL. The CDR3 consists of 14 residues. The CDR3 is CASKIRDNQETQYF. The CDR3 bases are TGCGCCAGCAAAATCCGGGACAATCAAGAGACCCAGTACTTC.

Only a few counts were recorded for this clonotype. The V and J genes are TRBV7-2 and TRBJ2-7, with TRBD2 identical over 7 bases. The V segment lost 5 bases and the J segment 6 bases; nucleotides outside the gene matches: 4. This CDR3 is 12 amino acids long. Germline V gene sequence: CDR1 SGHTA, CDR2 FQGNSA. The CDR3, as DNA: TGTGCCAGCAGCGAGTGGGGGGGCGAGCAGTACTTC. Residues: CASSEWGGEQYF.

Only a few counts were recorded for this clonotype. CDR3 sequence (DNA): TGTGCCAGCAGCTTAGTACGGGACACCGTCTATAATTCACCCCTCCACTTT. Amino acid sequence: CASSLVRDTVYNSPLHF. The chain is built from TRBV7-9 and TRBJ1-6, with a tentative D call TRBD1 (6 bases). The germline V and J ends were trimmed by 1 base and 3 bases, with 13 bases remaining between them. This CDR3 has 17 residues. CDR1 and CDR2 from the germline V gene are SEHNR and FQNEAQ (reference sequence).

This rearrangement joins TRBV7-2 to TRBJ2-5; 9 bases are a match to TRBD2. Trimming removed 8 bases from V and 7 bases from J; junction bases left unmatched: 8. From germline, CDR1 is SGHTA and CDR2 FQGNSA. This CDR3 comprises 13 residues. The chain's CDR3 is CASRLAGSGTQYF. The DNA of the CDR3 is TGTGCCAGCCGGCTAGCGGGGTCTGGGACCCAGTACTTC.

This clonotype was recorded once. The chain has TRBV6-2 or TRBV6-3 and TRBJ2-5, with D unresolved. This CDR3 contains 11 residues. Trimming left V 3 bases short and J 5 bases short, with 4 bases between. The germline CDR1 and CDR2 sequences are MNHEY and SVGEGT. CDR3 amino acids: CASSYFETQYF. CDR3 sequence (DNA): TGTGCCAGCAGTTATTTCGAGACCCAGTACTTC.

This sequence joins TRBV12-3 or TRBV12-4 and TRBJ2-7, with TRBD1 matching over 11 bases. The CDR3 contains 15 residues. V dropped 5 bases and J dropped 2; count of bases not matched to a gene: 5. The CDR3 here is CASSAGDRGTYEQYF. CDR3 sequence (DNA): TGTGCCAGCAGTGCTGGGGACAGGGGGACCTACGAGCAGTACTTC.

V and J are TRBV6-2 or TRBV6-3 and TRBJ2-6; the match to TRBD1 covers 9 bases. The CDR3 extends over 18 amino acids. The ends lost 2 bases at V and 4 bases at J; junction bases unmatched: 9. Germline-derived CDR1 and CDR2 are MNHEY and SVGEGT. The CDR3 loop reads CASSYDRGAISGANVLTF. The CDR3 nucleotides read TGTGCCAGCAGTTACGACAGGGGGGCTATTTCCGGGGCCAACGTCCTGACTTTC.

The chain has TRBV27 and TRBJ2-7; D gene uncertain. In germline, CDR1 is MNHEY, CDR2 SMNVEV (reference sequence). V lost 5 bases and J lost 0, with 11 bases in between. The CDR3 is 14 residues long. This CDR3 reads CASSLWISSYEQYF. As DNA, the CDR3 is TGTGCCAGCAGTCTCTGGATTAGCTCCTACGAGCAGTACTTC.

This clonotype showed up just a few times. The gene calls are TRBV11-3 and TRBJ2-1, with a weak D call TRBD2 (5 bases). The CDR3 is 14 amino acids. Trimming shortened V by 5 bases and J by 6 bases, and 14 bases separated the two germline ends. The germline V gene has CDR1 SGHNT and CDR2 YENEEA. In nucleotides, the CDR3 is TGTGCCAGCAGCAACCTAGGTGGAGGCAATGAGCAGTTCTTC. Protein sequence: CASSNLGGGNEQFF.

This chain joins TRBV4-1 and TRBJ1-6; no reliable D call. CDR3 length: 12 residues. The germline gives CDR1 MGHRA, CDR2 YSYEKL. Trimming pared 3 bases from V and 8 bases from J, leaving 5 bases between. CDR3 bases: TGCGCCAGCAGCCAGAGTGATTCACCCCTCCACTTT. Protein sequence: CASSQSDSPLHF.

The chain combines TRBV10-3 with TRBJ1-5; TRBD1 might be the D (6 bases). The CDR3 is made up of 14 amino acids. V lost 3 bases and J 4 bases, leaving 10 bases between the germline ends. Germline assignment: CDR1 ENHRY and CDR2 SYGVKD. CDR3 in amino acids: CAISDRTVNQPQHF. The CDR3, as DNA: TGTGCCATCAGTGATAGGACAGTTAATCAGCCCCAGCATTTT.

This clonotype was counted a single time. This sequence joins TRBV5-8 and TRBJ2-1, with D unclear. V was shortened by 2 bases and J by 3 bases, with 18 bases between the two germline ends. The germline V gene has CDR1 SGHTS and CDR2 YDEGEE. The CDR3 length is 17 residues. The CDR3 reads CASSLSGRPPVYNEQFF. In DNA form, the CDR3 reads TGTGCCAGCAGCTTATCGGGCCGCCCCCCGGTCTACAATGAGCAGTTCTTC.

V gene TRBV12-3 or TRBV12-4 combines with J gene TRBJ1-6; TRBD1 is a possible D gene (5 bases). V was trimmed by 8 bases and J by 4 bases, leaving 12 bases between them. This CDR3 has 14 amino acids. DNA for the CDR3: TGTGCCAGCGGGCCGGGGGGTTATAATTCACCCCTCCACTTT. Translating gives CASGPGGYNSPLHF.

This clonotype was detected a few times. The rearrangement joins TRBV7-8 to TRBJ2-1, with 9 positions matching TRBD2. Germline lookup yields CDR1 SGHVS and CDR2 FQNEAQ. This CDR3 is 15 amino acids long. V lost 2 bases to trimming and J lost 7 bases; unmatched junction nucleotides: 6. The CDR3 sequence: CASSLIASGANEQFF. The DNA for the CDR3 is TGTGCCAGCAGCTTAATCGCTAGCGGGGCGAATGAGCAGTTCTTC.

This clonotype occurred a few times. V is TRBV12-3 or TRBV12-4 and J is TRBJ2-5; tentatively, D is TRBD1 (6 bases). V lost 5 bases, J lost 5 bases, and 15 bases lay in between. This CDR3 contains 14 residues. The CDR3 region is CASSPHRAAETQYF. CDR3 DNA sequence: TGTGCCAGCAGTCCCCACAGGGCGGCCGAGACCCAGTACTTC.

This chain connects TRBV7-2 to TRBJ2-3; D perhaps matches TRBD2 (6 bases). CDR1 is SGHTA and CDR2 is FQGNSA in the germline V gene. The CDR3 runs to 14 residues. Trimming cost V 1 base and J 4 bases, with 9 bases left between them. CDR3 amino acids: CASSLVAGPDTQYF. CDR3 coding DNA: TGTGCCAGCAGCTTAGTGGCGGGGCCAGATACGCAGTATTTT.

This chain uses TRBV6-1 with TRBJ2-7; 7 bases are shared with TRBD1. Germline trimming cut 0 bases from V and 2 bases from J; bases unmatched to any gene: 4. The germline V gene encodes CDR1 MNHNS and CDR2 SASEGT. The CDR3 sequence is 15 residues long. The CDR3 DNA reads as TGTGCCAGCAGTGAAGCTGTCGGGACAGCCTACGAGCAGTACTTC. It codes for CASSEAVGTAYEQYF.

The chain recombines TRBV7-2 with TRBJ1-6; a weak D match, TRBD1 (5 bases). This CDR3 is 15 amino acids long. Deletions cut 1 base from V and 10 bases from J, with 14 bases between. Per germline, CDR1 SGHTA and CDR2 FQGNSA. For the CDR3, the DNA is TGTGCCAGCAGCTTAGATGGGGCGGCGGGCTCACCCCTCCACTTT. This encodes CASSLDGAAGSPLHF.

Only a few counts were recorded for this clonotype. This chain links TRBV7-6 with TRBJ1-3; TRBD1 agrees at 10 bases. V lost 2 bases and J lost 4; bases outside the gene matches: 11. Germline V gene lookup returns CDR1 SGHVS and CDR2 FNYEAQ. There are 18 residues in the CDR3. The CDR3 DNA sequence: TGTGCCAGCAGCTTAAGCGGGGGCGACAGGGGGCGAGGAAACACCATATATTTT. Translating it yields CASSLSGGDRGRGNTIYF.

This sequence joins TRBV11-2 and TRBJ2-1, with 7 bases identical to TRBD1. V trimming: 6 bases; J trimming: 6 bases; junction bases outside the gene matches: 11. Germline CDR1 SGHAT, CDR2 FQNNGV. CDR3 length: 15 residues. CDR3 sequence reads: CASRVQGQAANEQFF. DNA of the CDR3: TGTGCCAGCAGGGTACAGGGGCAGGCCGCCAATGAGCAGTTCTTC.

The chain is built from TRBV6-4 and TRBJ2-1; no clear D gene. Germline V gene data show CDR1 as MRHNA and CDR2 as SNTAGT. This CDR3 is built from 15 residues. V lost 2 bases and J 6 bases, leaving 14 bases between the germline ends. The CDR3 loop reads CASSDLPLAPNEQFF. The CDR3 region has the DNA TGTGCCAGCAGTGACCTACCGCTTGCCCCCAATGAGCAGTTCTTC.

In its sample, this clonotype was seen a few times. This chain links TRBV6-1 with TRBJ2-3; D is perhaps TRBD2 (7 bases). This CDR3 is built from 17 residues. Deletions cut 6 bases from V and 0 bases from J, with 19 bases between. Germline V CDR1 and CDR2: MNHNS, SASEGT. The CDR3 protein is CASRGGGGLVSTDTQYF. The DNA of the CDR3 is TGTGCCAGCAGAGGCGGGGGCGGCCTCGTTAGCACAGATACGCAGTATTTT.

CDR3 amino acids: CSAHPGQRHQPQHF. CDR3 nucleotide sequence: TGCAGTGCCCACCCGGGACAGCGGCATCAGCCCCAGCATTTT. V usage is TRBV20-1 and J usage is TRBJ1-5; 7 bases agree with TRBD1. V lost 6 bases and J lost 5; bases outside the gene matches: 10. The CDR3 consists of 14 residues. CDR1 DFQATT and CDR2 SNEGSKA come from the germline V gene (reference sequence).

The V and J genes are TRBV19 and TRBJ1-5; tentatively, D is TRBD1 (5 bases). Germline V gives CDR1 LNHDA, CDR2 SQIVND (reference sequence). V shed 5 bases and J shed 7 bases, with 15 bases lying between them. This CDR3 region has 14 residues. CDR3 bases: TGTGCCAGTAGTTCCGGGGGAGGTAGGCAGCCCCAGCATTTT. Amino acid sequence: CASSSGGGRQPQHF.

CDR3 bases: TGTGCCAGCAGCCCTTCCCCGGGATCACCCCTCCACTTT. The encoded protein is CASSPSPGSPLHF. V gene TRBV7-2 combines with J gene TRBJ1-6; D not certain. This CDR3 spans 13 amino acids. Germline-derived CDR1 and CDR2 are SGHTA and FQGNSA. Trimming took 5 bases from V and 10 from J, leaving 12 bases between them.

The chain has TRBV7-4 and TRBJ1-5, with TRBD1 matching over 9 bases. After removal of 7 bases from V and 0 bases from J, the junction contained 13 bases not matched to a gene. The germline V gene encodes CDR1 SGHVT and CDR2 SQSDAQ. CDR3 length equals 18 residues. In nucleotides, the CDR3 is TGTGCCAGCAACCCGGACAGGGGCCAGGGGTATAGCAATCAGCCCCAGCATTTT. Translation gives CASNPDRGQGYSNQPQHF.

This rearrangement joins TRBV27 to TRBJ2-2; D might be TRBD2 (6 bases). CDR3 length: 16 residues. Germline loops: CDR1 MNHEY, CDR2 SMNVEV (reference sequence). Deletions cut 5 bases from V and 4 bases from J, with 17 bases between. CDR3 nucleotide sequence: TGTGCCAGCAGTCCCCCTTGGCGGGGTTTCACCGGGGAGCTGTTTTTT. Translation: CASSPPWRGFTGELFF.

The chain recombines TRBV12-3 or TRBV12-4 with TRBJ1-5; D uncertain. V was cut by 3 bases and J by 1 base, with 7 bases left in between. The CDR3 has 14 residues. CDR3 coding DNA: TGTGCCAGCAGTTTTGAGGCCAGCAATCAGCCCCAGCATTTT. Translating gives CASSFEASNQPQHF.

This clonotype was observed a handful of times. This chain uses TRBV7-8 with TRBJ1-2; the D gene is possibly TRBD1 (5 bases). This CDR3 is built from 14 residues. Germline CDR1 is SGHVS and CDR2 is FQNEAQ. V lost 4 bases to trimming and J lost 3 bases, with 12 bases between them. CDR3 sequence (DNA): TGTGCCAGCAGCTCAATGGGGGGGTACTATGGCTACACCTTC. It codes for CASSSMGGYYGYTF.